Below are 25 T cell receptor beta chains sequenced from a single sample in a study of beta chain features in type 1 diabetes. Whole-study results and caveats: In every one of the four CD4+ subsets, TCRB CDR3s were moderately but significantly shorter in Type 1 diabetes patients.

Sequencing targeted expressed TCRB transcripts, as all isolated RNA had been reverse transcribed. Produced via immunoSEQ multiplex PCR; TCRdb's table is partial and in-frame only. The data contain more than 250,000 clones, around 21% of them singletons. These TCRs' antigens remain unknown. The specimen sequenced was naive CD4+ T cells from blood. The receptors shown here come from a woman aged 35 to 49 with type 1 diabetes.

CDR3 sequence: CASSLQDRGYGYTF. CDR3 nucleotides: TGTGCCAGCAGCCTACAGGACAGAGGCTATGGCTACACCTTC. This chain links TRBV9 with TRBJ1-2; tentatively, D is TRBD1 (6 bases). The germline CDR1 and CDR2 sequences are SGDLS and YYNGEE. V lost 4 bases to trimming and J lost 4 bases, with 14 bases between them. There are 14 residues in the CDR3.

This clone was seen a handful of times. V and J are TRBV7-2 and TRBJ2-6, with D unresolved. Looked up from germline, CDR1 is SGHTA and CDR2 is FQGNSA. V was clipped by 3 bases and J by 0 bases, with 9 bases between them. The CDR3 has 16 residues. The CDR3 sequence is CASSFRLISGANVLTF. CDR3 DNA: TGTGCCAGCAGCTTCAGGCTTATCTCTGGGGCCAACGTCCTGACTTTC.

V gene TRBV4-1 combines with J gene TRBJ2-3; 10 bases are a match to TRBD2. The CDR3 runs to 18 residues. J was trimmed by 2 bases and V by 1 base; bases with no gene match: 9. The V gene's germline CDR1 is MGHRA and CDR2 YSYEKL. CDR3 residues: CASSQARLAGDITDTQYF. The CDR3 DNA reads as TGCGCCAGCAGCCAAGCGCGGCTAGCGGGGGACATCACAGATACGCAGTATTTT.

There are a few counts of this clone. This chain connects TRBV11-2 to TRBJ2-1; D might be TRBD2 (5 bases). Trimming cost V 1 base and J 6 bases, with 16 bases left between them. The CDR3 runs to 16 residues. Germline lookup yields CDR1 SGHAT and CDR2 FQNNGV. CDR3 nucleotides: TGTGCCAGCAGCTTAGTATCCCCGGGGATCGGCAATGAGCAGTTCTTC. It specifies CASSLVSPGIGNEQFF.

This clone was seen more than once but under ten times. DNA for the CDR3: TGCAGTGCCGCGACTCACTACGAGCAGTACTTC. It codes for CSAATHYEQYF. This chain connects TRBV20-1 to TRBJ2-7; D remains unclear. The germline gives CDR1 DFQATT, CDR2 SNEGSKA (reference sequence). V dropped 6 bases and J dropped 3 bases, with 9 bases sitting between them. CDR3 size: 11 residues.

DNA for the CDR3: TGTGCCAGCAGCGCAGACAGGGAGTCTGAAGCTTTCTTT. This encodes CASSADRESEAFF. This sequence joins TRBV7-8 and TRBJ1-1, with 7 bases matching TRBD1. CDR3 length: 13 residues. Germline loops: CDR1 SGHVS, CDR2 FQNEAQ. The J segment lost 6 bases and the V segment lost 5 bases, leaving 6 bases of the junction unmatched.

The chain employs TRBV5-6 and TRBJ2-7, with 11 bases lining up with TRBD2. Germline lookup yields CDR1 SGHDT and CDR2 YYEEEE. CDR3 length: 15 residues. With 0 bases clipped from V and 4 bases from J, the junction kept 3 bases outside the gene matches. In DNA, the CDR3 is TGTGCCAGCAGCTTGGGACTAGCGGGGCCTTACGAGCAGTACTTC. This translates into CASSLGLAGPYEQYF.

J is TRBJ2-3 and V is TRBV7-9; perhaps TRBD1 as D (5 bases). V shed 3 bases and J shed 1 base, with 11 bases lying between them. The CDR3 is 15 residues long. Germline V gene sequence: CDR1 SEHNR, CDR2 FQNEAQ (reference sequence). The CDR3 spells CASSFVGQRTDTQYF. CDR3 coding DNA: TGTGCCAGCAGCTTCGTGGGGCAGCGCACAGATACGCAGTATTTT.

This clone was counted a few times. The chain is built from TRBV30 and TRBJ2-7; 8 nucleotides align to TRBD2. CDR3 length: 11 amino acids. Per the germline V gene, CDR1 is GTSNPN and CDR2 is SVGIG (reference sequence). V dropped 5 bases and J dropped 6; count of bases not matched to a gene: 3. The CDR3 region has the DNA TGTGCCTGGGGTAGCGGGACCGAGCAGTACTTC. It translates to CAWGSGTEQYF.

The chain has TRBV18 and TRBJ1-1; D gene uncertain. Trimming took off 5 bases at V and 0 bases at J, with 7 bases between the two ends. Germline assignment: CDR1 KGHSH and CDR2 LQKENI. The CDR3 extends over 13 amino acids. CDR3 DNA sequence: TGTGCCAGCTCATCCGACTTGAACACTGAAGCTTTCTTT. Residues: CASSSDLNTEAFF. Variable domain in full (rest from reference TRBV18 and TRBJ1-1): NAGVMQNPRHLVRRRGQEARLRCSPMKGHSHVYWYRQLPEEGLKFMVYLQKENIIDESGMPKERFSAEFPKEGPSILRIQQVVRGDSAAYFCASSSDLNTEAFFGQGTRLTVV.

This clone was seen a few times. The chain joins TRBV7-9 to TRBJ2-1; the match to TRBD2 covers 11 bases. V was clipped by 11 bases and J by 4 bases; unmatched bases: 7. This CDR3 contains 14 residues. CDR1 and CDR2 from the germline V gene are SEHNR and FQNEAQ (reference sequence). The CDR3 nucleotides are TGTGCCGGATCCGGGACTAGCGGTTACAATGAGCAGTTCTTC. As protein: CAGSGTSGYNEQFF.

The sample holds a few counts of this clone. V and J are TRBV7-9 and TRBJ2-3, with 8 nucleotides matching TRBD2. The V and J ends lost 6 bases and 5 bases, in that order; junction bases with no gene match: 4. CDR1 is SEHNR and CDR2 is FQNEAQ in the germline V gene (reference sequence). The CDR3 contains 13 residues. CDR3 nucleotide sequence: TGTGCCAGCAGACGGGAGGGCGGAGATACGCAGTATTTT. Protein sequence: CASRREGGDTQYF.

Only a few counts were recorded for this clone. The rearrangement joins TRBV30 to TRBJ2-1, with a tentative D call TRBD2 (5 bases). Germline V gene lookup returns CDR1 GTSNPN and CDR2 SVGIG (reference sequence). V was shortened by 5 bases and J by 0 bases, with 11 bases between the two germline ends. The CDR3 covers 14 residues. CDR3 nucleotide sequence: TGTGCCTGGGGGAGCGAGAGCTCCTACAATGAGCAGTTCTTC. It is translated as CAWGSESSYNEQFF.

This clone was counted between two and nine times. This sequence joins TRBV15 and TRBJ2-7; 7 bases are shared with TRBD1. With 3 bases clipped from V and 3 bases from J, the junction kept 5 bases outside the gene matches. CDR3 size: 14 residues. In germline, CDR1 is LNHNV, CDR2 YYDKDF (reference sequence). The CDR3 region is CATSRAGTDYEQYF. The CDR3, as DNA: TGTGCCACCAGCAGGGCCGGGACAGACTACGAGCAGTACTTC.

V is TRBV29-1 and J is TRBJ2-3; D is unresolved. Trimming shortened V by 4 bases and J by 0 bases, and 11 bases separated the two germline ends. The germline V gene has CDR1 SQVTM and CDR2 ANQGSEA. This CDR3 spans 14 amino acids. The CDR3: CSVARGYSTDTQYF. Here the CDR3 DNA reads TGCAGCGTTGCGCGCGGTTATAGCACAGATACGCAGTATTTT.

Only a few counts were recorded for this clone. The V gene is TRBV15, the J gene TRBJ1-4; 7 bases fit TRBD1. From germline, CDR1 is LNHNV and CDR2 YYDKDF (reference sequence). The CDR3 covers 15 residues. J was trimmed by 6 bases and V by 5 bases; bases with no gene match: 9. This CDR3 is CATSRNQGEDEKLFF. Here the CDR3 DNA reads TGTGCCACCAGCCGAAACCAGGGGGAGGATGAAAAACTGTTTTTT.

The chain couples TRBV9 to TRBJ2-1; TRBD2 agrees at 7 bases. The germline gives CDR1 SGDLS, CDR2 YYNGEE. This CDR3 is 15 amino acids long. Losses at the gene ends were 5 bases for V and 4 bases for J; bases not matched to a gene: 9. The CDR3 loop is CASSPTSHYYNEQFF. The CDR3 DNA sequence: TGTGCCAGCAGTCCGACTAGCCATTATTACAATGAGCAGTTCTTC.

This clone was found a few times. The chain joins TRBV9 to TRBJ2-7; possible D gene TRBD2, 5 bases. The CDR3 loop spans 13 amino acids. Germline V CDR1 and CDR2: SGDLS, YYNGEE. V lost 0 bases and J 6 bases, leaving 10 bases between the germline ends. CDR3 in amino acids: CASSVDVGAEQYF. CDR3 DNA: TGTGCCAGCAGCGTAGATGTGGGAGCCGAGCAGTACTTC.

The CDR3 coding sequence is TGCGCCAGCAGCCAGTGGACAGAGAATAGCAATCAGCCCCAGCATTTT. Translated: CASSQWTENSNQPQHF. This chain uses TRBV4-1 with TRBJ1-5; weak D call: TRBD1 (6 bases). The CDR3 runs to 16 residues. Looked up from germline, CDR1 is MGHRA and CDR2 is YSYEKL. Deletions cut 3 bases from V and 0 bases from J, with 12 bases between.

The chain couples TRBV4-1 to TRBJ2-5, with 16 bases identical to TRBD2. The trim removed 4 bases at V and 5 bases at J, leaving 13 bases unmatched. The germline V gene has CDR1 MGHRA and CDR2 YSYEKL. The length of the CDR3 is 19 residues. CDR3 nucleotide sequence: TGCGCCAGCAGCCTGGGACTAGCGGGAGGGCGGGCACAGCGGGAGACCCAGTACTTC. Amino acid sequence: CASSLGLAGGRAQRETQYF.

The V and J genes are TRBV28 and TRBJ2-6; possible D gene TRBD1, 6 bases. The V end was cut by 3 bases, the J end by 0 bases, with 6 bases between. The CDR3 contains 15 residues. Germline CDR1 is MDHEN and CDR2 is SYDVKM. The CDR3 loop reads CASSLDSSGANVLTF. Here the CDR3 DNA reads TGTGCCAGCAGTTTGGACAGCTCTGGGGCCAACGTCCTGACTTTC.

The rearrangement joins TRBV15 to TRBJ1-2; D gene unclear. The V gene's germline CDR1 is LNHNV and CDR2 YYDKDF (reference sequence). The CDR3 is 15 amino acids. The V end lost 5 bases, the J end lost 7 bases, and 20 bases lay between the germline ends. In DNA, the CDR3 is TGTGCCACCAGCGATAACCTGGAGGGTTCCCGTGGCTACACCTTC. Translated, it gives CATSDNLEGSRGYTF.

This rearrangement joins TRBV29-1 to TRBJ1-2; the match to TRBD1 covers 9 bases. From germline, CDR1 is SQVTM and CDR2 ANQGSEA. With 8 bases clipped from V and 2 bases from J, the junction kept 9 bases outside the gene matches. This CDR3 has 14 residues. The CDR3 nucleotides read TGCAGCACCTCCGGACAGGGGTCCAACTATGGCTACACCTTC. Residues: CSTSGQGSNYGYTF.

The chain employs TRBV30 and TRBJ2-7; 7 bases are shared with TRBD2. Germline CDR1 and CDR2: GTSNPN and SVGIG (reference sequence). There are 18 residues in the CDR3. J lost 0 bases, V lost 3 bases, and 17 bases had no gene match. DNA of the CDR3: TGTGCCTGGAGGTCCCGACTCGGGCGGGAGAAGAGCTCCTACGAGCAGTACTTC. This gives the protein CAWRSRLGREKSSYEQYF.

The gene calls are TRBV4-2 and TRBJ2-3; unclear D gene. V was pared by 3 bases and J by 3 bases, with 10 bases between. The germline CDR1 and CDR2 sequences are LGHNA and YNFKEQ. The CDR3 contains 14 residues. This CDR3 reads CASSHVERTDTQYF. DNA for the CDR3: TGTGCCAGCAGCCATGTCGAGAGGACAGATACGCAGTATTTT.